The source of this TCR beta chain is a study of cytomegalovirus exposure and HLA in healthy donors. Libraries were prepared by immunoSEQ multiplex PCR; TCRdb keeps only in-frame clonotypes and omits some of them. The top ten hold 4.5% of the sample, which has around 140,000 clones, roughly 86% seen once. General observations from the study: A list of roughly 180 TCR beta chains associated with cytomegalovirus was given.

Concerning this clone: Its matching antigen is unknown.

Sequencing was done on a sample of PBMCs. The sequence was collected from a man aged 18-30 years in good health and CMV-seropositive.

The DNA for the CDR3 is TGTGCCAGCAGGCATGAAACGGGAACCTATAATTCACCCCTCCACTTT. Protein product: CASRHETGTYNSPLHF. The chain links TRBV5-5 to TRBJ1-6; D is unclear. Germline values: CDR1 SGHKS, CDR2 YYEKEE (reference sequence). The V end lost 5 bases, the J end lost 2 bases, and 14 bases lay between the germline ends. The CDR3 consists of 16 residues.